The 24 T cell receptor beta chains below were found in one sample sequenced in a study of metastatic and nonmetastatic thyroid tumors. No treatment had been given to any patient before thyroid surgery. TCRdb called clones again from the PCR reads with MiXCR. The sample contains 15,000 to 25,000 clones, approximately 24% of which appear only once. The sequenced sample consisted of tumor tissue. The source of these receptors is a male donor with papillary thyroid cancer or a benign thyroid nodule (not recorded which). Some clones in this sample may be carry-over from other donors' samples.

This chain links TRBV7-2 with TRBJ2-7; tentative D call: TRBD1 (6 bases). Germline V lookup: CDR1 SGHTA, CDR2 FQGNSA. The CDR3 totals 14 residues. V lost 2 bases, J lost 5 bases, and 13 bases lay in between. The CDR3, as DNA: TGTGCCAGCAGCTTACAGGGGCTAGGGGACGAGCAGTACTTC. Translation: CASSLQGLGDEQYF.

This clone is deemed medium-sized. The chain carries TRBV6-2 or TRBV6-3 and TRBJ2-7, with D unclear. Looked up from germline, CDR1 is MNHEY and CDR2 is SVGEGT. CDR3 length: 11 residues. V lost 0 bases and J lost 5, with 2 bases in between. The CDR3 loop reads CASSYSDEQYF. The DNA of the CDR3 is TGTGCCAGCAGTTACTCTGACGAGCAGTACTTC.

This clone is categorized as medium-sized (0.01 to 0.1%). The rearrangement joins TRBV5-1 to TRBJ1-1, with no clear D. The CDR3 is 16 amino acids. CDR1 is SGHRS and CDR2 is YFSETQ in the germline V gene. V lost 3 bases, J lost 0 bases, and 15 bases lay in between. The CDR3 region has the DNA TGCGCCAGCAGCTCCAACCCCTCGGCAGTGAACACTGAAGCTTTCTTT. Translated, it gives CASSSNPSAVNTEAFF.

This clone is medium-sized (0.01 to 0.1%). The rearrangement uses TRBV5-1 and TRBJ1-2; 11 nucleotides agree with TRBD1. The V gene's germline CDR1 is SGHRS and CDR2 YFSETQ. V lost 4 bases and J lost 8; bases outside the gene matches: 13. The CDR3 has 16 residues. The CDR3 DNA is TGCGCCAGCAGCAATACATATGGACAGGGGGCTGAAGGCTACACCTTC. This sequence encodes CASSNTYGQGAEGYTF.

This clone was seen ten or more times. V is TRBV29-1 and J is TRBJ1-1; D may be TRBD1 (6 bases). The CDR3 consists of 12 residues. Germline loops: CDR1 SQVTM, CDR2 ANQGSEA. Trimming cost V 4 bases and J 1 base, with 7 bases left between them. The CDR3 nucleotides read TGCAGCGTTGCAGGGGCGAACACTGAAGCTTTCTTT. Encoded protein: CSVAGANTEAFF.

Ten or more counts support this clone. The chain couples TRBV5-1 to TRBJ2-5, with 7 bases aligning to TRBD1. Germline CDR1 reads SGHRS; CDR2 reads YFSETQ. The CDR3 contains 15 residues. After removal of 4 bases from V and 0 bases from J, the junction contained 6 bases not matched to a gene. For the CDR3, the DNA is TGCGCCAGCAGCCTATCGGACAGGAACCAAGAGACCCAGTACTTC. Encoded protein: CASSLSDRNQETQYF.

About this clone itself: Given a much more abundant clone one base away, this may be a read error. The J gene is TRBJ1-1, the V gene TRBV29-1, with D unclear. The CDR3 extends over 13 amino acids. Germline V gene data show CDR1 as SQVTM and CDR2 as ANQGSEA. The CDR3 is CSVVAQLNTEASF. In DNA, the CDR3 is TGCAGCGTTGTGGCCCAGTTGAACACTGAAGCTTCCTTT.

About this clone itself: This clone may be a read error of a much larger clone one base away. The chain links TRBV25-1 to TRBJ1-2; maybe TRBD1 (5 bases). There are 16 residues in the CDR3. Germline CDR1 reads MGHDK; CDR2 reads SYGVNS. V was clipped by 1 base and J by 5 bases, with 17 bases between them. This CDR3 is CASSEFKGRGFYGYTF. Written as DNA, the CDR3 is TGTGCCAGCAGTGAATTTAAGGGGCGGGGTTTTTATGGCTACACCTTC.

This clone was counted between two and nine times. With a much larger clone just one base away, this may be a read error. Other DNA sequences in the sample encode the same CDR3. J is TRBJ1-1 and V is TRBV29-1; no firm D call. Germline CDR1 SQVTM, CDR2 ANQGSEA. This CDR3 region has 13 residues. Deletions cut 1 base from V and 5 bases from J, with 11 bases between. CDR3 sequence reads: CSVEGLGRTEAFF. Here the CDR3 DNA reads TGCAGCGTTGAAGGGCTAGGTCGGACTGAAGCTTTCTTT.

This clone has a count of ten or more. The CDR3 is CASSQKGGTGANVLTF. The CDR3 bases are TGCGCCAGCAGCCAAAAAGGGGGAACTGGGGCCAACGTCCTGACTTTC. V is TRBV4-1 and J is TRBJ2-6; a weak D match, TRBD1 (6 bases). The V gene lost 2 bases and the J gene lost 2 bases, with 10 bases spanning the gap. Germline lookup yields CDR1 MGHRA and CDR2 YSYEKL. This CDR3 has 16 amino acids.

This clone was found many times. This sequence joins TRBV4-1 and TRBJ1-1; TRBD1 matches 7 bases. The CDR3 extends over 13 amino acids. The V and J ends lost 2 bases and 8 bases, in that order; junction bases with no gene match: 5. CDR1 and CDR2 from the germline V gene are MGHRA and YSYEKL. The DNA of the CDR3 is TGCGCCAGCAGCCAAACAGGGGCGCTGGAAGCTTTCTTT. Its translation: CASSQTGALEAFF.

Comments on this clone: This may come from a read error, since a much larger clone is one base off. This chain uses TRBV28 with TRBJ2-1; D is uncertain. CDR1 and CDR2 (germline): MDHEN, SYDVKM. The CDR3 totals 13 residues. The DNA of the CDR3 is TGTGCCAGCAGTCTACAGTGGTACAATGAGCAGCTCTTC. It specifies CASSLQWYNEQLF.

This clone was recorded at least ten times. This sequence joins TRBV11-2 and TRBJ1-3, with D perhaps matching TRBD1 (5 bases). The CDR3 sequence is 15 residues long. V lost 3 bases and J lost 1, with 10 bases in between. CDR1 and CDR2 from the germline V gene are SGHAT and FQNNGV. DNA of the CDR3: TGTGCCAGCAGCTTTGGGACGCTTTCTGGAAACACCATATATTTT. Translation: CASSFGTLSGNTIYF.

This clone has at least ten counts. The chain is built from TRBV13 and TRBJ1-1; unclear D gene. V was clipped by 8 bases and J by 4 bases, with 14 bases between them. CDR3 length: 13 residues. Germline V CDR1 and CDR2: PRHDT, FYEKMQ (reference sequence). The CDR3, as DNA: TGTGCCAGCTCCATCCAAAAGGCCACTGAAGCTTTCTTT. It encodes CASSIQKATEAFF.

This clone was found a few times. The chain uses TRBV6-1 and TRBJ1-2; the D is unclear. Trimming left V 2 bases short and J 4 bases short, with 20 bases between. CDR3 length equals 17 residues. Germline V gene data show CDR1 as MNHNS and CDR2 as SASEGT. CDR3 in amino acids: CASSESIKWSPRYGYTF. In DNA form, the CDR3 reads TGTGCCAGCAGTGAATCAATCAAGTGGAGCCCACGCTATGGCTACACCTTC.

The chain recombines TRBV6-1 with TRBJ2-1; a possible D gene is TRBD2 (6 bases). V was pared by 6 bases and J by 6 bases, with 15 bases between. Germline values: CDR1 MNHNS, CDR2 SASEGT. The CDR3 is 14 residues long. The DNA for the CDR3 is TGTGCCAGCAGCGGGACTCTCGGGACCAATGAGCAGTTCTTC. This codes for CASSGTLGTNEQFF.

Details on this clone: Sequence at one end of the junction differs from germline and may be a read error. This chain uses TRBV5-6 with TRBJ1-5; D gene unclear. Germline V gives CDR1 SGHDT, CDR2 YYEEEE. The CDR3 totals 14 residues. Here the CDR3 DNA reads TGTGACAGCAGCTTGATAGGGAGCAATCAGCCGCAGCATTTT. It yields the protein CDSSLIGSNQPQHF.

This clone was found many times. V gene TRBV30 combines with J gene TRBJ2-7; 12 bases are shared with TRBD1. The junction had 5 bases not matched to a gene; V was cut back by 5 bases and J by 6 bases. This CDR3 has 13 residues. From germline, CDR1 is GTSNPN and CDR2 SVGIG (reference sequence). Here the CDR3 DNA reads TGTGCCTGGGGGGACAGGGGGCGCTCCGAGCAGTACTTC. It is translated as CAWGDRGRSEQYF.

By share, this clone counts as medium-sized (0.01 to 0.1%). CDR3 in amino acids: CSASRDSFSYEQYF. Here the CDR3 DNA reads TGCAGTGCTAGCCGGGACAGCTTCTCCTACGAGCAGTACTTC. V is TRBV20-1 and J is TRBJ2-7; the match to TRBD1 covers 7 bases. J was trimmed by 0 bases and V by 3 bases; bases with no gene match: 5. CDR1 is DFQATT, CDR2 SNEGSKA, per germline (reference sequence). There are 14 residues in the CDR3.

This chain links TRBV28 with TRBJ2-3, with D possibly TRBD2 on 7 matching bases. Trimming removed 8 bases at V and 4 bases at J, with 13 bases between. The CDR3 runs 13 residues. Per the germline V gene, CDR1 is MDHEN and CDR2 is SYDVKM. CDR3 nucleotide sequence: TGTGCCAGCGGGAGGGGGTTTGCAGATACGCAGTATTTT. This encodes CASGRGFADTQYF. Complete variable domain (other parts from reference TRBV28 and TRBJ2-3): DVKVTQSSRYLVKRTGEKVFLECVQDMDHENMFWYRQDPGLGLRLIYFSYDVKMKEKGDIPEGYSVSREKKERFSLILESASTNQTSMYLCASGRGFADTQYFGPGTRLTVL.

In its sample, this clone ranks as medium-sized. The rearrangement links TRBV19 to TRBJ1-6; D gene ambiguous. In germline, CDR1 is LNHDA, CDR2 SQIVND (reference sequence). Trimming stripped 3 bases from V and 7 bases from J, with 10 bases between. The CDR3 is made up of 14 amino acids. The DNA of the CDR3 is TGTGCCAGTAGTATGGTGGGCACCAATTCACCCCTCCACTTT. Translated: CASSMVGTNSPLHF. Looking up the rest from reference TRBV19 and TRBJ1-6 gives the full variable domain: DGGITQSPKYLFRKEGQNVTLSCEQNLNHDAMYWYRQDPGQGLRLIYYSQIVNDFQKGDIAEGYSVSREKKESFPLTVTSAQKNPTAFYLCASSMVGTNSPLHFGNGTRLTVT.

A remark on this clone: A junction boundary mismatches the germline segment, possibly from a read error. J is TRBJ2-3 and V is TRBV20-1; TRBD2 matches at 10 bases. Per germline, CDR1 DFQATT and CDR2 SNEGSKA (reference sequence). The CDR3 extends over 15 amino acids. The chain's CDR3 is CCAKSSGSFTATQYF. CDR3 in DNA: TGCTGTGCTAAATCTAGCGGGAGTTTTACAGCTACGCAGTATTTT.

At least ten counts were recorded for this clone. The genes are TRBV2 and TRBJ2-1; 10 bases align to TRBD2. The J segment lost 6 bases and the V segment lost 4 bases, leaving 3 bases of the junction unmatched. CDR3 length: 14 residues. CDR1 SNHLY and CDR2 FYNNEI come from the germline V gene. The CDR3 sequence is CASSASGRVNEQFF. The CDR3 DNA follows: TGTGCCAGCAGTGCTAGCGGGAGAGTCAATGAGCAGTTCTTC.

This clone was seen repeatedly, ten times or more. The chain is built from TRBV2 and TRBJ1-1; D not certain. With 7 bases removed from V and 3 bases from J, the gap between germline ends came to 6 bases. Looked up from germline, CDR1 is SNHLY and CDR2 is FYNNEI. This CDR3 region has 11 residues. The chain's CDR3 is CASISYTEAFF. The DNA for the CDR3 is TGTGCCAGCATCAGTTACACTGAAGCTTTCTTT.